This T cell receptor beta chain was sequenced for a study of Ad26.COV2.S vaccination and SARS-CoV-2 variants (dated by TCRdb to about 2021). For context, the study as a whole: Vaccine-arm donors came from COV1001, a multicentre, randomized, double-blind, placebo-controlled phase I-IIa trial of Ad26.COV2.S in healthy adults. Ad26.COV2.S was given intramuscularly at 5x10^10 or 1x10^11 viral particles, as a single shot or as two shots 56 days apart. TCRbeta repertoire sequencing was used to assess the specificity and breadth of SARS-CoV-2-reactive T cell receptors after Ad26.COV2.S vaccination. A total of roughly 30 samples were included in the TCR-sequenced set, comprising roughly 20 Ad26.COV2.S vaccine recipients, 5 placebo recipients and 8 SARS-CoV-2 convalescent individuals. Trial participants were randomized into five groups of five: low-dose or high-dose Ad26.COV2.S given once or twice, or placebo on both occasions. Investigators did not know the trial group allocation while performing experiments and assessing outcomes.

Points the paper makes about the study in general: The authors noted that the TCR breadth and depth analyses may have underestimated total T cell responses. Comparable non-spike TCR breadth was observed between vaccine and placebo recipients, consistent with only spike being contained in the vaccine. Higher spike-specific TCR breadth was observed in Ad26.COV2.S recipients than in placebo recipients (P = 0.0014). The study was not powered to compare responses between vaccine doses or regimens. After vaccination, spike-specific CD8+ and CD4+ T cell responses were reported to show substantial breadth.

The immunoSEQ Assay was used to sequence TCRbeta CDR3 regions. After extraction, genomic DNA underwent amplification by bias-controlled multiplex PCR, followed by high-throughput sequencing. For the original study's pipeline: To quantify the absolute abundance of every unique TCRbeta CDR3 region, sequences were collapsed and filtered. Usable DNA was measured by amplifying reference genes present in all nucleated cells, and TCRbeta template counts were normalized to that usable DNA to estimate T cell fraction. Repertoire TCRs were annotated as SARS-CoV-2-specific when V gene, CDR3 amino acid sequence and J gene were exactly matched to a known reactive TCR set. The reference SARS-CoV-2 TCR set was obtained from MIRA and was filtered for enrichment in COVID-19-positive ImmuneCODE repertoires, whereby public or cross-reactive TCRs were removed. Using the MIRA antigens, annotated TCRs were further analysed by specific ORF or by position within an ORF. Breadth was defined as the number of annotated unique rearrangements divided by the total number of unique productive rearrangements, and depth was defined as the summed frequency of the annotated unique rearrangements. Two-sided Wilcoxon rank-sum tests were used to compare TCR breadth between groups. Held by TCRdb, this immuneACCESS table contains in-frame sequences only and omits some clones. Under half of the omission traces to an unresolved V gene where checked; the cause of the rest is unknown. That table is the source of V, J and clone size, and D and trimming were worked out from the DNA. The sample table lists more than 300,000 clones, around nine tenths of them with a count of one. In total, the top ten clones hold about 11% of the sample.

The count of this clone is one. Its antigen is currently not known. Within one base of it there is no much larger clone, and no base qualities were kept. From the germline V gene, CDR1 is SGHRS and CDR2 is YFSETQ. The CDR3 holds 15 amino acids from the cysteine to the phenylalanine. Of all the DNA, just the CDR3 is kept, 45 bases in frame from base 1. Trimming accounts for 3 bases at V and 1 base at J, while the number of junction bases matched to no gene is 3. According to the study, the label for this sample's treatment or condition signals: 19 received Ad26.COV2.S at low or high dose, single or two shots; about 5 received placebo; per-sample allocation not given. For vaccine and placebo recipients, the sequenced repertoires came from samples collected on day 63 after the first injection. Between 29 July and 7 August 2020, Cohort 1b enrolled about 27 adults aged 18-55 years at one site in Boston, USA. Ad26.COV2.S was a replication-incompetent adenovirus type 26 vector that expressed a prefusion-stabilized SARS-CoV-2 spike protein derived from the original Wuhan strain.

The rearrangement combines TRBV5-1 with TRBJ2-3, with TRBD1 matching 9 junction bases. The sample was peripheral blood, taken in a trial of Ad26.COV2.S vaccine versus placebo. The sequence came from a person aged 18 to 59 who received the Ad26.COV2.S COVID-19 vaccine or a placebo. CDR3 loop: CASSWRDRGTDTQYF. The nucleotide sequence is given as TGCGCCAGCAGCTGGAGGGACAGGGGCACAGATACGCAGTATTTT.